This paragraph reports one TCR beta chain. Its matching antigen is unknown. Sequencing used immunoSEQ multiplex PCR; TCRdb keeps in-frame clones, though not all of them. Among about 170,000 clones listed, 80% to 95% were seen once. This sample was included in a study of T cell responses to AZD1222 COVID-19 vaccine. Study context: Combined were second doses at about 4 or about 12 weeks. General study results and limits: After two AZD1222 doses, spike-specific TCR breadth and depth rose versus day 0. Donor demographics were predominantly white British with a female majority; clonal diversity may be underestimated.

The germline gives CDR1 MNHNS, CDR2 SASEGT. The CDR3 spans 15 residues. Trimming took off 2 bases at V and 1 base at J, with 9 bases between the two ends. The clonotype was recovered from an adult in good health. The chain employs TRBV6-1 and TRBJ1-5; TRBD1 is a possible D gene (5 bases). The sample in question was peripheral blood, obtained on day 0 of AZD1222 vaccination. CDR3 region: CASSEQGLSNQPQHF. In nucleotides, the CDR3 is TGTGCCAGCAGTGAACAGGGCTTGAGCAATCAGCCCCAGCATTTT.